The T cell receptor (beta chain) described here comes from a study of shared clonotypes between healthy human individuals (dated by TCRdb to the early 2020s). For context, the study as a whole: The cohort comprised a couple of women and three men aged 18 to 49 years. Each donor's leukapheresis produced roughly between roughly 0.85 and 9.5 billion PBMCs. For each donor, CD4 naive and CD4 memory were each given three plates, CD8 naive was given two plates, and CD8 memory was given one plate. Libraries were prepared and TCR repertoires were sequenced by different laboratories using diverse techniques, in order to increase sequencing depth and limit assay-specific biases. To estimate repertoire size and how much clonotypes are shared between individuals, the study performed deep sequencing of blood TCR repertoires from a few healthy adults.

TCR CDR3 regions were amplified from genomic DNA by multiplex PCR using the deep immunoSEQ assay. Extracted genomic DNA from each cell subset was spread evenly across all wells of several immunoSEQ 96-well plates, with each plate serving as a replicate. For sorted subsets, around 200 ng genomic DNA, equal to 30,000 or so T cell genomes, was loaded into each replicate PCR. Purified libraries were quantified with a Qubit 3.0 fluorometer, sized on a Bioanalyzer 2100, and re-quantified with the KAPA Library Quantification kit. Each immunoSEQ 96-well plate was sequenced on its own single-read 150-cycle Illumina NextSeq 550 flow cell. The paper's data handling went like this. Because only junctional sequences without quality scores were contained in the immunoSEQ output, filtering matching that applied to full-length reads could not be performed. To assign V/J genes and CDR3, sequences were annotated using PyIR, a Python wrapper for IgBLAST v1.9, with IMGT germline references. Reads were removed for weak V/J assignments (E-value above 1e-6), missing CDR3, stop codons, out-of-frame junctions, or ambiguous translated residues. V3J clonotypes were defined by identical inferred V gene, J gene, and CDR3 amino acid sequence. Percentage overlap between repertoires was computed as shared unique clonotypes divided by the size of the smaller repertoire. Repertoire richness was assessed with RTK rarefaction, the Chao1 estimator, and Recon v2.1 estimates of unobserved clonotypes. Generation probabilities for all TCRbeta clonotypes obtained by the gDNA method from several donors were computed using OLGA. This is the immuneACCESS table as TCRdb keeps it, with only in-frame sequences that have V and J called. A part of the clones is gone; compared with another copy, unresolved V genes explain less than half, and the rest is unexplained. The V and J calls and clone size come from that table; D and trimming were worked out from the DNA. The sample profile shows about 380,000 clones; approximately 96% of them were found once. Jointly, the top ten make up more than 0.3% of the sample.

Comments on this clone: Its target antigen remains unknown. Base qualities were left out, and no much larger clone turns up one base away.

The donors were healthy, HIV-negative adults with no recently reported acute infections or vaccinations. All donors were Caucasian adults living in Nashville, Tennessee, USA. CD8 memory samples consisted of magnetically selected CD45RO+ cells combined with CCR7-negative CD45RA+ effector memory (TemRA) cells. After blood collection by leukapheresis, PBMCs were isolated using Ficoll-Histopaque density gradient centrifugation and then cryopreserved in the vapor phase of liquid nitrogen. Analytical flow cytometry was used to check the purity and quantity of each magnetically sorted T cell population. From each sorted fraction, genomic DNA was isolated and quantified by UV absorbance on a Nanodrop 2000c. The research as a whole found: Compared with non-shared clonotypes, the clonotypes found in all four sorted-subset donors had higher generation probabilities. Because the study included only a small number of donors, the genetic and exposure-history diversity represented was limited. Sharing across several donors was observed for roughly 5% of naive CD4, over 3% of naive CD8, roughly 2.3% of memory CD4, and roughly 0.4% of memory CD8 clonotypes. Rarefaction of sorted-subset datasets indicated incomplete sequencing despite the large sequencing depth. Naive subsets generally had larger estimated clonotype richness than memory subsets. Based on pairwise subsampling, the degree of clonotype sharing among donors was expected to be affected by sequencing depth. Sampling was restricted to blood, and TCR repertoires in tissues likely differ from the TCR repertoires found in blood.

The CDR3 runs 16 residues from the cysteine to the phenylalanine. Left in the record is the CDR3 DNA by itself, 48 bases read in frame from the first base. V is pared back by 3 bases and J by 4 bases, with 15 bases lying between the germline termini. CDR1 and CDR2 were assigned from the germline V gene as MRHNA and SNTAGT. Sequencing was done on a sample of memory CD8+ T cells sorted from blood. The sample's cell subset or site label, in plain terms: CD45RO+ cells pooled with CCR7-negative TemRA cells. The rearranged segments are TRBV6-4 and TRBJ2-2; the D segment may tentatively be TRBD1 or TRBD2, each giving 5 matched bases. The TCR was taken from a man aged 30 to 39 in good health. The encoded CDR3 is CASSERDVRGTGELFF. The nucleotides are TGTGCCAGCAGTGAAAGGGACGTTAGGGGCACCGGGGAGCTGTTTTTT.